This T cell receptor beta chain was retrieved from a study of T cell responses to AZD1222 COVID-19 vaccine. Using immunoSEQ multiplex PCR, the repertoire was profiled, and TCRdb retains in-frame clones only, with some absent. This table holds 65,000 to 100,000 clones, 70% to 90% found once. Study findings and constraints: The number of AZD1222 recipients seropositive at baseline was only five to seven. Recipients of two AZD1222 doses showed rising Spike-specific TCR breadth and depth.

Trimming took 2 bases from V and 2 from J, leaving 11 bases between them. Germline loops: CDR1 MDHEN, CDR2 SYDVKM. This CDR3 is 15 amino acids long. Notes on this clone: What it binds is not known.

The sequence was obtained from an adult in good health. The sample here was peripheral blood, taken on day 0 of AZD1222 vaccination. V gene TRBV28 combines with J gene TRBJ2-3, with no clear D. The CDR3 loop is CASSLQGSPTDTQYF. In nucleotides, the CDR3 is TGTGCCAGCAGTTTACAAGGGTCCCCCACAGATACGCAGTATTTT.